Listed here are 21 T cell receptor beta chains from one sample, sequenced in a study of molecular identifiers for immune sequencing clone quantification. A single record per CDR3 protein comes from TCRdb applying MiXCR to the PCR reads. The sample contains 50,000 or so distinct CDR3 sequences, 20% to 25% of which appear only once. Sequenced input: naive CD8+ T cells from blood, with Jurkat cell RNA spiked in. This sample's subset: FACS-sorted CD8+CD4-CCR7+CD45RA+ naive T cells. The receptors come from a human donor in good health. Some libraries in this study had Jurkat cell RNA spiked in.

This clonotype was observed at least ten times. V usage is TRBV6-5 and J usage is TRBJ2-7, with D tentatively TRBD1 (6 bases). The CDR3 loop spans 14 amino acids. The germline gives CDR1 MNHEY, CDR2 SVGAGI. V dropped 0 bases and J dropped 5 bases, with 11 bases sitting between them. Here the CDR3 DNA reads TGTGCCAGCAGTTACTCGATTGGGGGCAACGAGCAGTACTTC. As protein: CASSYSIGGNEQYF.

The chain combines TRBV29-1 with TRBJ2-7; 10 nucleotides agree with TRBD2. The CDR3 is 15 residues long. CDR1 and CDR2 (germline): SQVTM, ANQGSEA. Trimming at V came to 3 bases and at J to 4 bases, leaving 9 bases not matched to a gene. CDR3 sequence (DNA): TGCAGCGTTGAGTCGCTAGCGGGAGTGGGGTACGAGCAGTACTTC. Its translation: CSVESLAGVGYEQYF.

This clonotype was seen many times. The genes are TRBV7-9 and TRBJ1-4; 7 bases match TRBD1. V dropped 4 bases and J dropped 4; count of bases not matched to a gene: 6. Germline CDR1 SEHNR, CDR2 FQNEAQ (reference sequence). The CDR3 totals 15 residues. The CDR3 DNA is TGTGCCAGCAGCTCAACACGACAGGGTAATGAAAAACTGTTTTTT. Protein: CASSSTRQGNEKLFF.

This clonotype was detected ten times or more. This chain joins TRBV6-8 and TRBJ2-7, with 8 bases that match TRBD1. V was pared by 4 bases and J by 4 bases, with 12 bases of the junction left unmatched. This CDR3 spans 16 amino acids. Germline values: CDR1 MNHGY, CDR2 SAAAGT. CDR3 in amino acids: CASSFLDRELQYEQYF. CDR3 bases: TGTGCCAGCAGTTTTCTGGACAGGGAGCTCCAGTACGAGCAGTACTTC.

This clonotype was counted ten times or more. The chain recombines TRBV7-9 with TRBJ2-3, with TRBD2 identical over 10 bases. The CDR3 has 15 residues. Germline V gives CDR1 SEHNR, CDR2 FQNEAQ (reference sequence). J gave up 1 base and V 5 bases, and 3 bases lay outside the gene matches. CDR3 in amino acids: CASSKGTSGTDTQYF. Here the CDR3 DNA reads TGTGCCAGCAGCAAAGGGACTAGCGGCACAGATACGCAGTATTTT.

This clonotype came up many times. The chain is built from TRBV7-2 and TRBJ2-7, with a possible D match to TRBD1 (6 bases). Germline V gives CDR1 SGHTA, CDR2 FQGNSA. Trimming shortened V by 5 bases and J by 7 bases, and 15 bases separated the two germline ends. This CDR3 is built from 13 residues. CDR3 loop: CASSIPTGREQYF. CDR3 DNA: TGTGCCAGCAGCATCCCCACAGGGCGGGAGCAGTACTTC.

This clonotype was picked up many times. The rearrangement links TRBV7-6 to TRBJ2-7, with a possible D match to TRBD1 (5 bases). Germline loops: CDR1 SGHVS, CDR2 FNYEAQ. This CDR3 contains 12 residues. V was clipped by 5 bases and J by 0 bases, with 5 bases between them. This CDR3 is CASSDSSYEQYF. The CDR3 DNA is TGTGCCAGCAGCGACAGCTCCTACGAGCAGTACTTC.

Details on this clonotype: Possible read error: a much larger clone is one base away. V usage is TRBV15 and J usage is TRBJ1-4; 7 positions match TRBD1. The CDR3 length is 15 residues. In germline, CDR1 is LNHNV, CDR2 YYDKDF (reference sequence). Unmatched junction bases numbered 7, after V lost 3 bases and J lost 6 bases. CDR3 nucleotide sequence: TGTGCCACCAGCAGGGACAGGAGGCAGTATGAAAAACTGTTTTTT. Translated, it gives CATSRDRRQYEKLFF.

The chain has TRBV6-5 and TRBJ2-7; tentatively, D is TRBD2 (6 bases). The CDR3 is made up of 14 amino acids. V was clipped by 6 bases and J by 7 bases, with 19 bases between them. The germline CDR1 and CDR2 sequences are MNHEY and SVGAGI. The CDR3 bases are TGTGCCAGCAGCTCCGGAGGGGCAGGAAAAGAGCAGTACTTC. It encodes CASSSGGAGKEQYF.

A note on this clonotype: A much larger clonotype is one base distant, so this may be a read error. The rearrangement joins TRBV19 to TRBJ2-3, with TRBD2 matching 12 bases. The V gene end was trimmed by 3 bases and the J gene end by 4 bases; junction bases not matched to a gene: 11. The CDR3 has 18 residues. Germline V gene sequence: CDR1 LNHDA, CDR2 SQIVND (reference sequence). The CDR3 is CASSIRTSGTVGADTQYF. The CDR3 bases are TGTGCCAGTAGTATTCGGACTAGCGGGACCGTGGGTGCAGATACGCAGTATTTT.

Ten or more counts support this clonotype. The V and J genes are TRBV21-1 and TRBJ2-7; the D call TRBD1 from the table was never checked on the DNA. TRBV21-1 is marked as a pseudogene. This CDR3 region has 16 residues. The CDR3 is CASSSSPRASSYEQYF. The CDR3 coding sequence is TGTGCCAGCAGCTCAAGCCCCAGGGCAAGCTCCTACGAGCAGTACTTC.

This clonotype was found many times. The chain joins TRBV15 to TRBJ2-3; D is unclear. V gave up 3 bases and J gave up 4 bases, with 17 bases separating them. Germline CDR1 LNHNV, CDR2 YYDKDF (reference sequence). CDR3 length equals 16 residues. CDR3 in DNA: TGTGCCACCAGCAGGGCGCGGAGCCGTGAAGCAGATACGCAGTATTTT. Residues: CATSRARSREADTQYF.

This rearrangement joins TRBV2 to TRBJ2-7, with a possible D match to TRBD1 (6 bases). The CDR3 contains 13 residues. In germline, CDR1 is SNHLY, CDR2 FYNNEI. The ends were cut back, 6 bases at V and 5 bases at J, with 14 bases in the middle. The DNA of the CDR3 is TGTGCCAGCAGAGACAGGATTCGGAACGAGCAGTACTTC. It is translated as CASRDRIRNEQYF.

This clonotype was found a few times. It may be a read error: a sequence one base away is much more abundant. The J gene is TRBJ2-7, the V gene TRBV4-2, with D maybe TRBD1 (5 bases). Germline V gene lookup returns CDR1 LGHNA and CDR2 YNFKEQ. The length of the CDR3 is 15 residues. This chain's CDR3 is CASSQDWGLSYAQYF. The CDR3 DNA follows: TGTGCCAGCAGCCAAGACTGGGGCCTCTCCTACGCGCAGTACTTC.

This clonotype was seen a handful of times. The gene calls are TRBV7-9 and TRBJ2-5; no reliable D call. With 0 bases removed from V and 0 bases from J, the gap between germline ends came to 11 bases. Looked up from germline, CDR1 is SEHNR and CDR2 is FQNEAQ (reference sequence). The CDR3 has 16 residues. This CDR3 reads CASSLAPQKYQETQYF. CDR3 in DNA: TGTGCCAGCAGCTTAGCGCCCCAGAAGTACCAAGAGACCCAGTACTTC.

This clonotype showed up many times. The chain combines TRBV28 with TRBJ2-1, with 13 bases lining up with TRBD2. V dropped 0 bases and J dropped 6; count of bases not matched to a gene: 14. Germline CDR1 reads MDHEN; CDR2 reads SYDVKM. The CDR3 is made up of 20 amino acids. The CDR3 spells CASSLWDGHLGLAGPNEQFF. The CDR3 nucleotides are TGTGCCAGCAGTTTATGGGACGGACACCTGGGACTAGCGGGACCCAATGAGCAGTTCTTC.

The table lists this clonotype with many counts. The V gene is TRBV5-1, the J gene TRBJ2-7; TRBD2 matches at 13 bases. The trim removed 1 base at V and 5 bases at J, leaving 9 bases unmatched. CDR3 length: 17 residues. Germline-derived CDR1 and CDR2 are SGHRS and YFSETQ. The CDR3 reads CASSLSLAGGPSHEQYF. CDR3 sequence (DNA): TGCGCCAGCAGCTTGTCACTAGCGGGAGGGCCGTCCCACGAGCAGTACTTC.

Ten or more counts support this clonotype. The chain couples TRBV28 to TRBJ1-1; D uncertain. V lost 6 bases to trimming and J lost 1 base, with 6 bases between them. This CDR3 is 12 amino acids long. In germline, CDR1 is MDHEN, CDR2 SYDVKM. CDR3 DNA: TGTGCCAGCAGGTACAGGAACACTGAAGCTTTCTTT. It yields the protein CASRYRNTEAFF.

Only one count was recorded for this clonotype. A much larger clone differs from this one at a single base, so this may be a read error. This sequence joins TRBV6-5 and TRBJ1-1, with a possible D match to TRBD1 (6 bases). CDR3 length: 14 amino acids. CDR1 is MNHEY, CDR2 SVGAGI, per germline. This chain's CDR3 is CASSKQGLNTETFF. The CDR3 DNA is TGTGCCAGCAGTAAACAGGGTTTGAACACTGAAACTTTCTTT.

In the case of this clonotype: A much larger clone differs by one base, so this may be a read error. For the CDR3, the DNA is TGTGCCAGCAGTTTTTTAGCGGGAGGTAGGCAAGAGACCCAGTACTTC. Its translation is CASSFLAGGRQETQYF. The gene calls are TRBV28 and TRBJ2-5, with 10 bases lining up with TRBD2. The CDR3 totals 16 residues. Trimming cost V 3 bases and J 2 bases; bases outside gene matches: 6. CDR1 and CDR2 from the germline V gene are MDHEN and SYDVKM.

This clonotype was recorded many times. The chain combines TRBV7-9 with TRBJ1-4, with TRBD1 matching 9 bases. CDR3 length: 14 amino acids. V lost 6 bases, J lost 8 bases, and 7 bases stayed unmatched. The V gene's germline CDR1 is SEHNR and CDR2 FQNEAQ (reference sequence). CDR3 bases: TGTGCCAGCAGTCGGACAGGGGCAATGGAAAAACTGTTTTTT. Protein: CASSRTGAMEKLFF.